This note documents a single T cell receptor beta chain sequence. The data derive from a study of regulatory T cells in long-lasting Graves disease. The germline V gene has CDR1 DFQATT and CDR2 SNEGSKA (reference sequence). The V segment lost 1 base and the J segment 6 bases; nucleotides outside the gene matches: 16. This CDR3 region has 18 residues. Combining iRepertoire HTBI primers with Arm-PCR of CDR3 regions, the authors built TCR beta libraries. TCRdb fed the multiplex PCR reads into MiXCR, producing one record per CDR3 protein. The sample yields about 530,000 distinct CDR3 sequences, about 16% seen once. As for time point: newly diagnosed GD, antithyroid drugs for less than 3 months. From RNA extracted from PBMCs, the TCR library was made. This sample was shared with a second study, whose subject was T cells in Graves' hyperthyroidism and ophthalmopathy. From that second work: During a first-round RT-PCR of the TCR CDR3, the HTBI primer set was used. Researchers found most expanded thyroid clonotypes above 0.001 in blood as well.

The genes are TRBV20-1 and TRBJ2-3; 10 positions agree with TRBD2. The specimen was peripheral blood mononuclear cells (PBMCs), collected at new diagnosis, from a patient treated with antithyroid drugs. The origin of this receptor is a woman aged 40-65 years with Graves disease. The CDR3 loop is CSARAGQGSGGEGDTQYF. The CDR3 DNA reads as TGCAGTGCTAGAGCCGGCCAGGGGAGCGGGGGGGAAGGTGATACGCAGTATTTT.